The present entry profiles one T cell receptor beta chain with its context. Its recognized antigen is unknown. No much larger clone is present one base from it, and per-base qualities are unavailable. CDR1 and CDR2 are drawn from the germline V gene (reference sequence): LNHDA, SQIVND. Ends trimmed: V by 5 bases, J by 8 bases; bases unmatched to a gene: 7. From the cysteine up to the phenylalanine, the CDR3 has a length of 15 residues. Only the CDR3 DNA stays, 45 bases, in frame from base 1. The data originate from a study of Ad26.COV2.S vaccination and SARS-CoV-2 variants (dated by TCRdb to the early 2020s). In the study overall: Vaccine-arm donors were drawn from COV1001, a multicentre, randomized, double-blind, placebo-controlled phase I-IIa trial of Ad26.COV2.S in healthy adults. Investigators did not know the trial group allocation while performing experiments and assessing outcomes. TCRbeta repertoire sequencing served as the tool for gauging how specific and how broad the SARS-CoV-2-reactive T cell receptors were following Ad26.COV2.S vaccination. Trial participants were randomized into five groups of five, in which low-dose or high-dose Ad26.COV2.S was given once or twice, or placebo was given on both occasions. The TCR-sequenced set comprised roughly 30 samples: around 20 Ad26.COV2.S vaccine recipients, 5 placebo recipients and 8 SARS-CoV-2 convalescent individuals. Ad26.COV2.S was given intramuscularly at 5x10^10 or 1x10^11 viral particles, as a single shot or as two shots 56 days apart.

The immunoSEQ Assay was the method used to sequence TCRbeta CDR3 regions. After extraction, genomic DNA underwent amplification by bias-controlled multiplex PCR, followed by high-throughput sequencing. Concerning the study's data processing: To quantify the absolute abundance of every unique TCRbeta CDR3 region, sequences were collapsed and filtered. Usable DNA was measured by amplifying reference genes present in all nucleated cells, and TCRbeta template counts were normalized to that usable DNA to estimate T cell fraction. Repertoire TCRs were annotated as SARS-CoV-2-specific when V gene, CDR3 amino acid sequence and J gene were exactly matched to a known reactive TCR set. The reference SARS-CoV-2 TCR set was derived from MIRA and filtered for enrichment in COVID-19-positive ImmuneCODE repertoires, a step that removed public or cross-reactive TCRs. Drawing on the MIRA antigens, annotated TCRs were analysed further at the level of specific ORF or position within ORF. Breadth was defined as the number of annotated unique rearrangements divided by the total number of unique productive rearrangements, and depth was defined as the summed frequency of the annotated unique rearrangements. Two-sided Wilcoxon rank-sum tests were used to compare TCR breadth between groups. TCRdb re-hosts the immuneACCESS table, in-frame sequences only. Its copies lack some clones; in the studies checked, an unresolved V gene accounts for under half of them, and the cause for the rest is not known. V, J and clone size are those of that table, while D and trimming were read from the DNA. For this sample the table gives around 450,000 clones, of which roughly 87% were detected only once. Of the sample, 1.5% to 2% is held by the ten largest clones.

The study at large found these results: After vaccination, spike-specific CD8+ and CD4+ T cell responses were reported to show substantial breadth. Vaccine and placebo recipients had comparable non-spike TCR breadth, which fits with the vaccine containing only spike. The study lacked the statistical power to compare responses across vaccine doses or regimens. Spike-specific TCR breadth was higher in Ad26.COV2.S recipients than in placebo recipients (P = 0.0014). According to the authors, total T cell responses may have been underestimated by the TCR breadth and depth analyses.

The treatment or condition label here, explained by the study, means: approximately 18 received Ad26.COV2.S at low or high dose, single or two shots; several received placebo; per-sample allocation not given. For vaccine and placebo recipients, the sequenced repertoires came from samples collected on day 63 after the first injection. In Cohort 1b, 25 adults aged 18-55 years were enrolled at a single site in Boston, USA, between 29 July and 7 August 2020. Ad26.COV2.S was a replication-incompetent adenovirus type 26 vector expressing a prefusion-stabilized SARS-CoV-2 spike protein from the original Wuhan strain.

The sequence came from a person between 18 and 59 years old who received the Ad26.COV2.S COVID-19 vaccine or a placebo. Sample: peripheral blood, taken in a trial of Ad26.COV2.S vaccine versus placebo. The receptor chain draws on TRBV19 and TRBJ1-6; 9 bases in the junction line up with TRBD1. CDR3 protein: CASSPRRQGDSPLHF. Here is the DNA: TGTGCCAGTAGTCCCCGGCGACAGGGGGATTCACCCCTCCACTTT.